The 2 T cell receptor beta chains below come from one sample, sequenced in a study of shared clonotypes between healthy human individuals. Sequencing was performed with immunoSEQ multiplex PCR; in TCRdb, only in-frame clones are kept and a portion is missing. This sample yields about a million clones, of which 76% are seen a single time; 1.5% belongs to the top ten. Material for sequencing was memory CD4+ T cells sorted from blood. Subset of the sample: CD45RA-negative fraction. The receptors shown here come from a man between 18 and 29 years old in good health.

The chain combines TRBV21-1 with TRBJ2-7; the tabulated D call, TRBD1, remains unverified against the DNA. TRBV21-1 constitutes a pseudogene. The CDR3 is made up of 16 amino acids. This CDR3 reads CASSKVRPGPAHEQYF. As DNA, the CDR3 is TGTGCCAGCAGCAAAGTACGGCCAGGGCCCGCCCACGAGCAGTACTTC.

The rearrangement joins TRBV6-5 to TRBJ1-6, with D tentatively TRBD1 (5 bases). CDR1 and CDR2 (germline): MNHEY, SVGAGI. This CDR3 has 16 residues. The V and J ends lost 2 bases and 10 bases respectively, with 18 bases between them. The DNA for the CDR3 is TGTGCCAGCAGTTACCGGGGACCACGCGCGAACTCACCCCTCCACTTT. Translating gives CASSYRGPRANSPLHF.